The rows below give T cell receptor beta chains drawn from one sample of a study of T cell responses to AZD1222 COVID-19 vaccine. Some clones are missing from TCRdb's copy, which holds only in-frame ones; the method was immunoSEQ multiplex PCR. The sample holds 80,000 to 100,000 clones, approximately 86% seen once. The sequences come from peripheral blood, collected on day 0 of AZD1222 vaccination. The receptor source for this set is an adult in good health. Both conserved end residues are part of each CDR3. D genes are given only for firm matches. Rows may omit the clone size; those that give it use once, few, many or a size class.

CDR3nt	CDR3aa	j_gene	d_gene	v_gene	abundance
TGCGCCAGCAGCCAAATAGACATGGGGTTTGCTAGCAATCAGCCCCAGCATTTT	CASSQIDMGFASNQPQHF	TRBJ1-5	.	TRBV4-1	.
TGTGCCACTCGGAGGACAAAGAGTGGGGAGCTGTTTTTT	CATRRTKSGELFF	TRBJ2-2	.	TRBV24-1	.
TGTGCCAGCAGCTTAGAGGGACACCCCGCTTTCTTT	CASSLEGHPAFF	TRBJ1-1	.	TRBV7-9	few
TGTGCCACCAGTCCCACAGGGGGCTGGGGCAATGAGCAGTTCTTC	CATSPTGGWGNEQFF	TRBJ2-1	TRBD1	TRBV24-1	.
TGTGCCAGCTCCCGCCAGCGGGGAGAAGAGACCCAGTACTTC	CASSRQRGEETQYF	TRBJ2-5	TRBD2	TRBV18	.
TGTGCCAGCAGTTACTTCATGGGACATCAGGGTTCACCCCTCCACTTT	CASSYFMGHQGSPLHF	TRBJ1-6	.	TRBV6-2/TRBV6-3	.
TGTGCCAGCAGCTCCGGGGGACAGGGTAATGAAAAACTGTTTTTT	CASSSGGQGNEKLFF	TRBJ1-4	TRBD1	TRBV13	.
TGTGCCAGCAGCTTCACAGATACGCAGTATTTT	CASSFTDTQYF	TRBJ2-3	.	TRBV5-6	.
TGTGCCAGCAGCGTGGGTGGAAATACGCAGTATTTT	CASSVGGNTQYF	TRBJ2-3	.	TRBV14	.
TGTGCCAGCAGTAGGACAGGTCACAACCAAGAGACCCAGTACTTC	CASSRTGHNQETQYF	TRBJ2-5	TRBD1	TRBV28	.
TGTGCCAGCAGTCCGCAGGGGACAGGGACTAATGAAAAACTGTTTTTT	CASSPQGTGTNEKLFF	TRBJ1-4	TRBD1	TRBV28	.
TGTGCCAGCAGCTCCTCAATTGGCGGTGAAGCTTTCTTT	CASSSSIGGEAFF	TRBJ1-1	.	TRBV7-2	.
TGCGCCAGCAGCGATAGGACAGGGGGTGGAACTGAAGCTTTCTTT	CASSDRTGGGTEAFF	TRBJ1-1	TRBD1	TRBV5-1	.
TGTGCCAGCAGTTACTCGGCCGATAACACCGGGGAGCTGTTTTTT	CASSYSADNTGELFF	TRBJ2-2	.	TRBV6-2/TRBV6-3	.
TGTGCCAGCACCTACTCAGGGGGGGGCACTGAAGCTTTCTTT	CASTYSGGGTEAFF	TRBJ1-1	TRBD1	TRBV6-5	.
TGTGCCACCAGCAGAGACAGGGGCGTGGGAGAGACCCAGTACTTC	CATSRDRGVGETQYF	TRBJ2-5	.	TRBV15	.
TGTGCCAGCAGCTTGACAGGCGGACAAGAGACCCAGTACTTC	CASSLTGGQETQYF	TRBJ2-5	.	TRBV7-2	few
TGTGCCAGCAGCTACGTTCAAAGGGGTAGCACCGGGGAGCTGTTTTTT	CASSYVQRGSTGELFF	TRBJ2-2	.	TRBV7-3	.
TGTGCCAGCTCACCACGCCAAGGCACCAGCTCCTACGAGCAGTACTTC	CASSPRQGTSSYEQYF	TRBJ2-7	.	TRBV18	.
TGTGCCAGCAGATTTAGCCCCGGACAGCCCTACGAGCAGTACTTC	CASRFSPGQPYEQYF	TRBJ2-7	.	TRBV11-2	.
TGTGCCACCAGCAACAGAGGACGCTCCGAAGCTAACTATGGCTACACCTTC	CATSNRGRSEANYGYTF	TRBJ1-2	.	TRBV15	.
TGTGCCATCGGACAGTCACCAACCTACGAGCAGTACTTC	CAIGQSPTYEQYF	TRBJ2-7	.	TRBV10-3	.
TGTGCCAGCACCCCCCAGGACGGGAGAATTGAGCAGTTCTTC	CASTPQDGRIEQFF	TRBJ2-1	.	TRBV9	.
TGTGCCAGCAGCGACCAGCTTGGACATATGGAAGCTTTCTTT	CASSDQLGHMEAFF	TRBJ1-1	.	TRBV2	.
TGTGCCAGCAGCTTAGTGGGGGCTGGCACTGAAGCTTTCTTT	CASSLVGAGTEAFF	TRBJ1-1	.	TRBV7-3	.
TGTGCCACTGGGATCAAAAACTACGAGCAGTACTTC	CATGIKNYEQYF	TRBJ2-7	.	TRBV28	.
TGCGCCAGCAGCCACGACAGGGTAACAGATACGCAGTATTTT	CASSHDRVTDTQYF	TRBJ2-3	TRBD1	TRBV5-1	.
TGTGCCAGCAGCCCCGGGGGACAGGGGTCGTCCGGGGAGCTGTTTTTT	CASSPGGQGSSGELFF	TRBJ2-2	TRBD1	TRBV11-3	.
TGCAGCGTTGAGCTACTAGCGGGAGGATCCTACGAGCAGTACTTC	CSVELLAGGSYEQYF	TRBJ2-7	TRBD2	TRBV29-1	large
TGTGCCAGCAGCCCACTGCTCCGGGACAGGGCCTCTTCCTACGAGCAGTACTTC	CASSPLLRDRASSYEQYF	TRBJ2-7	TRBD1	TRBV7-7	.
TGTGCCAGCAGTGATACAGGGTTAGCTAACTATGGCTACACCTTC	CASSDTGLANYGYTF	TRBJ1-2	.	TRBV6-1	.
TGTGCCCTCCTGGGGACTAGATCTTATGAGCAGTTCTTC	CALLGTRSYEQFF	TRBJ2-1	TRBD2	TRBV7-9	.
TGTGCCAGCAGTTATAGCAATCAGCCCCAGCATTTT	CASSYSNQPQHF	TRBJ1-5	.	TRBV27	.
TGTGCCACCAGTGATGTAGGCGGGACAGGGACCTACGAGCAGTACTTC	CATSDVGGTGTYEQYF	TRBJ2-7	TRBD1	TRBV24-1	once
TGCGCCAGCAGCTTGAGCTCCCCTCTAGCGGGACAAGAGACCCAGTACTTC	CASSLSSPLAGQETQYF	TRBJ2-5	TRBD2	TRBV5-1	.
TGTGCCAGCAGCCTCGGACAGGCCAGCGGTAAACTGTTTTTT	CASSLGQASGKLFF	TRBJ1-4	TRBD1	TRBV6-5	once
TGCGCCAGCAGCGGGAACACTGAAGCTTTCTTT	CASSGNTEAFF	TRBJ1-1	.	TRBV5-1	.
TGTGCCAGCAGTTTGCGAGCGGGAGGGCCAGATACGCAGTATTTT	CASSLRAGGPDTQYF	TRBJ2-3	TRBD2	TRBV27	.
TGCGCCAGCAGCCAAGACGAAGGATCTAACTATGGCTACACCTTC	CASSQDEGSNYGYTF	TRBJ1-2	.	TRBV4-1	once
TGTGCCAGTAGTATGACAGCAAACACTGAAGCTTTCTTT	CASSMTANTEAFF	TRBJ1-1	.	TRBV19	.
TGTGCCAGCTCACCACAGGGCGATAACTATGGCTACACCTTC	CASSPQGDNYGYTF	TRBJ1-2	.	TRBV18	once